A single sample is the source of the 3 T cell receptor beta chains below, sequenced in a study of identical twins. TCRdb reprocessed the 5' RACE reads via MiXCR and lists one record per CDR3 protein. The sample contains approximately 680,000 distinct CDR3 sequences, around 7.4% of which appear only once. Another study also made use of these data, one on yellow fever vaccine responses in identical twins.

The sequencing input was PBMCs. These receptor sequences come from a woman between 18 and 29 years old in good health.

In this sample, this clonotype turned up a few times. The CDR3 here is CASRAGAINTGELFF. The CDR3 region has the DNA TGTGCCAGCAGGGCGGGGGCTATAAACACCGGGGAGCTGTTTTTT. This rearrangement joins TRBV6-1 to TRBJ2-2, with D possibly being TRBD2 (7 bases). CDR1 and CDR2 from the germline V gene are MNHNS and SASEGT. V was shortened by 6 bases and J by 2 bases, with 13 bases between the two germline ends. The CDR3 consists of 15 residues.

In this sample, this clonotype turned up many times. V gene TRBV12-3 or TRBV12-4 combines with J gene TRBJ2-1; 8 positions match TRBD2. The trim removed 3 bases at V and 4 bases at J, leaving 5 bases unmatched. CDR3 size: 15 residues. CDR3 loop: CASSFGTRLYNEQFF. The DNA of the CDR3 is TGTGCCAGCAGTTTTGGGACTAGACTTTACAATGAGCAGTTCTTC.

This sequence joins TRBV6-2 or TRBV6-3 and TRBJ2-1; possible D gene TRBD2, 7 bases. The length of the CDR3 is 15 residues. Trimming took off 10 bases at V and 6 bases at J, with 22 bases between the two ends. CDR1 and CDR2 (germline): MNHEY, SVGEGT. The CDR3 DNA sequence: TGTGCCACCGATAACTGGCGGGGGCCGGCCAATGAGCAGTTCTTC. Translating it yields CATDNWRGPANEQFF.